The 15 T cell receptor beta chains in this list originate from one sample, sequenced in a study of vaccination effects on CD4 cells after COVID-19. ViraFEST expansion of antigen-specific CD4+ T cells with viral peptide pools preceded sequencing. Culture proceeded for under twelve days, and CD4+ T cells were then isolated. Vaccination of participants consisted of two doses of either the BNT162b2 or mRNA-1273 vaccine. These TCRs are of unknown antigen specificity. Measured with immunoSEQ multiplex PCR; TCRdb has only the in-frame clones, and not every one. This sample carries under 40,000 clones, 82% of them seen once, and the ten largest clones take 1.5% to 2.5%. Material: CD4+ T cells from PBMCs cultured with HCoV-NL63 spike peptides, obtained after COVID-19 vaccination. The receptors originated from a human donor who received a COVID-19 vaccine. Some clones in this sample may be carry-over from other donors' samples.

The gene calls are TRBV11-2 and TRBJ2-7; D may match TRBD1 or TRBD2 (5 bases each). Germline V gene data show CDR1 as SGHAT and CDR2 as FQNNGV. The length of the CDR3 is 15 residues. The germline V and J ends were trimmed by 2 bases and 3 bases, with 14 bases remaining between them. The chain's CDR3 is CASSLNTGGFYEQYV. The CDR3 DNA follows: TGTGCCAGCAGCTTAAACACAGGAGGCTTCTACGAGCAGTACGTC.

The chain combines TRBV5-1 with TRBJ1-6; TRBD1 aligns across 9 bases. V dropped 4 bases and J dropped 10; count of bases not matched to a gene: 6. This CDR3 region has 14 residues. Looked up from germline, CDR1 is SGHRS and CDR2 is YFSETQ. The CDR3: CASSGGQGSSPLHF. CDR3 DNA sequence: TGCGCCAGCAGCGGGGGACAGGGAAGCTCACCCCTCCACTTT.

The chain joins TRBV5-1 to TRBJ1-3, with D uncertain. The CDR3 totals 13 residues. V was cut by 5 bases and J by 4 bases, with 10 bases left in between. The germline V gene has CDR1 SGHRS and CDR2 YFSETQ. CDR3 sequence reads: CASSRGYGNTIYF. The CDR3 DNA is TGCGCCAGCAGTCGGGGTTACGGAAACACCATATATTTT.

The rearrangement joins TRBV9 to TRBJ2-1; possibly TRBD2 for D (7 bases). The CDR3 totals 16 residues. Trimming took 0 bases from V and 2 from J, leaving 12 bases between them. In germline, CDR1 is SGDLS, CDR2 YYNGEE. The CDR3 sequence is CASSVGGRGTYNEQFF. DNA for the CDR3: TGTGCCAGCAGCGTAGGGGGGCGGGGGACCTACAATGAGCAGTTCTTC.

V and J are TRBV29-1 and TRBJ2-5; D ambiguous. Germline values: CDR1 SQVTM, CDR2 ANQGSEA. Trimming took off 1 base at V and 0 bases at J, with 3 bases between the two ends. CDR3 size: 12 residues. CDR3 DNA sequence: TGCAGCGTTGAAGTGTACCAAGAGACCCAGTACTTC. Translating gives CSVEVYQETQYF. The full variable domain, with the rest looked up from reference TRBV29-1 and TRBJ2-5, is SAVISQKPSRDICQRGTSLTIQCQVDSQVTMMFWYRQQPGQSLTLIATANQGSEATYESGFVIDKFPISRPNLTFSTLTVSNMSPEDSSIYLCSVEVYQETQYFGPGTRLLVL.

The chain links TRBV10-1 to TRBJ2-7, with 9 positions matching TRBD1. CDR1 and CDR2 (germline): WNHNN, SYGVQD (reference sequence). After removal of 2 bases from V and 2 bases from J, the junction contained 4 bases not matched to a gene. There are 15 residues in the CDR3. The CDR3 nucleotides read TGCGCCAGCAGTGAGGGACAGGGGCCTCCCTACGAGCAGTACGTC. Translating it yields CASSEGQGPPYEQYV.

V usage is TRBV7-2 and J usage is TRBJ1-5, with 7 bases that match TRBD1. The CDR3 length is 15 residues. V trimming: 5 bases; J trimming: 4 bases; junction bases outside the gene matches: 8. Germline V gives CDR1 SGHTA, CDR2 FQGNSA. The CDR3 DNA is TGTGCCAGCAGCCGTATAGGACAGGTTAATCAGCCCCAGCATTTT. It is translated as CASSRIGQVNQPQHF.

The gene calls are TRBV9 and TRBJ1-6; no definite D call. The CDR3 is 14 amino acids. The V gene lost 3 bases and the J gene lost 8 bases, with 12 bases spanning the gap. Per germline, CDR1 SGDLS and CDR2 YYNGEE. The CDR3 region has the DNA TGTGCCAGCAGCGCGGACGGGTTTGATTCACCCCTCCACTTT. Amino acid sequence: CASSADGFDSPLHF. The full variable domain, its missing parts supplied by reference TRBV9 and TRBJ1-6, is DSGVTQTPKHLITATGQRVTLRCSPRSGDLSVYWYQQSLDQGLQFLIQYYNGEERAKGNILERFSAQQFPDLHSELNLSSLELGDSALYFCASSADGFDSPLHFGNGTRLTVT.

This clone was recorded once. This chain connects TRBV19 to TRBJ1-1; D gene unclear. The CDR3 runs to 14 residues. Germline V gene data show CDR1 as LNHDA and CDR2 as SQIVND (reference sequence). The V gene lost 3 bases and the J gene lost 3 bases, with 11 bases spanning the gap. In DNA, the CDR3 is TGTGCCAGTAGTATTCTGGGCGGGTACACTGAAGCTTTCTTT. Its protein product is CASSILGGYTEAFF.

The chain employs TRBV6-5 and TRBJ1-3; TRBD1 is a possible D gene (5 bases). The CDR3 is 14 residues long. Trimming took 6 bases from V and 0 from J, leaving 9 bases between them. Per the germline V gene, CDR1 is MNHEY and CDR2 is SVGAGI. CDR3 sequence (DNA): TGTGCCAGCAGGGGGACCTCCTCTGGAAACACCATATATTTT. This encodes CASRGTSSGNTIYF.

The chain is built from TRBV28 and TRBJ1-3, with a tentative D call TRBD1 (5 bases). The germline CDR1 and CDR2 sequences are MDHEN and SYDVKM. The ends were cut back, 1 base at V and 0 bases at J, with 16 bases in the middle. The length of the CDR3 is 18 residues. Written as DNA, the CDR3 is TGTGCCAGCAGTTTATATGGTTACAGGTCAGGCTCTGGAAACACCATATATTTT. As protein: CASSLYGYRSGSGNTIYF.

This clone was counted once. This sequence joins TRBV9 and TRBJ1-1, with unresolved D. With 5 bases removed from V and 1 base from J, the gap between germline ends came to 18 bases. The germline CDR1 and CDR2 sequences are SGDLS and YYNGEE. The CDR3 extends over 16 amino acids. The CDR3 DNA reads as TGTGCCAGCAGTCCCATGCACACAGTAAGGAACACTGAAGCTTTCTTT. Residues: CASSPMHTVRNTEAFF.

V usage is TRBV6-4 and J usage is TRBJ2-5, with D perhaps TRBD1 (6 bases). The V gene's germline CDR1 is MRHNA and CDR2 SNTAGT. The CDR3 loop spans 16 amino acids. Deletions cut 6 bases from V and 1 base from J, with 18 bases between. CDR3 DNA: TGTGCCAGCAGCGCCAAAAAAACAGGGTGCCAAGAGACCCAGTACTTC. The encoded protein is CASSAKKTGCQETQYF.

The V call is TRBV7-6, the J call TRBJ1-4; 11 bases are a match to TRBD1. CDR3 length equals 17 residues. Germline CDR1 SGHVS, CDR2 FNYEAQ. V trimming: 5 bases; J trimming: 0 bases; junction bases outside the gene matches: 5. Written as DNA, the CDR3 is TGTGCCAGCAGCGAGGACAGGGGGCGAGCAACTAATGAAAAACTGTTTTTT. Protein product: CASSEDRGRATNEKLFF. The whole variable domain, remainder taken from reference TRBV7-6 and TRBJ1-4, is GAGVSQSPRYKVTKRGQDVALRCDPISGHVSLYWYRQALGQGPEFLTYFNYEAQQDKSGLPNDRFSAERPEGSISTLTIQRTEQRDSAMYRCASSEDRGRATNEKLFFGSGTQLSVL.

The gene calls are TRBV9 and TRBJ2-1; the match to TRBD2 covers 16 bases. The V segment lost 4 bases and the J segment 12 bases; nucleotides outside the gene matches: 10. The CDR3 runs to 16 residues. The germline gives CDR1 SGDLS, CDR2 YYNGEE. CDR3 nucleotides: TGTGCCAGCAGCCCCCTCGGGACTAGCGGGGGGGGTTCGCAGTTCTTC. It yields the protein CASSPLGTSGGGSQFF.